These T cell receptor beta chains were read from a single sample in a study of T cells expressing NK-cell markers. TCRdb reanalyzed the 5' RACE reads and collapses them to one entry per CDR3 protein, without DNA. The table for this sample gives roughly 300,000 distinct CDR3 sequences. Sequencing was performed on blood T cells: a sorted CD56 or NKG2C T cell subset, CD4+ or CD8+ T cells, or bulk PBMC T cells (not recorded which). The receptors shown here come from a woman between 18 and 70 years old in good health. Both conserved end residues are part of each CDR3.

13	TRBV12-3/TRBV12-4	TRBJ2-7	CASRGQSAYEQYF
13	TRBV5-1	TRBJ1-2	CASRLAANYGYTF
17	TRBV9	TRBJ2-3	CASSVDPAGGRRDTQYF
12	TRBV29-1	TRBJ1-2	CSVPLGGYGYTF
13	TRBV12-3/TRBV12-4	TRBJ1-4	CASSLAGGEKLFF
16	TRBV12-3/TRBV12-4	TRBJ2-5	CASIDGGAGVGETQYF
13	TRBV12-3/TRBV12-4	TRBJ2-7	CASRTSGKFEQYF
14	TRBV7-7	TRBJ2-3	CASSPRGAQDTQYF
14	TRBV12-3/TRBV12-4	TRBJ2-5	CASSLSRGGGTQYF
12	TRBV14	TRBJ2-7	CASSQRSYEQYF
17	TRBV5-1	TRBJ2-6	CASSLAGGASGANVLTF
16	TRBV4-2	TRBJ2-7	CASSQETSLISDEQYF
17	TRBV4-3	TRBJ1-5	CASSQDSRQGGGQPQHF
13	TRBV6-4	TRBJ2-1	CASSPGLYNEQFF
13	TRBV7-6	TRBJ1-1	CASAKGENTEAFF
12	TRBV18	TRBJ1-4	CASSQSNEKLFF
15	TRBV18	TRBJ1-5	CASSPYRDGGQPQHF
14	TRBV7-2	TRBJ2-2	CASSSLQGFGELFF
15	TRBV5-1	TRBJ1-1	CASSLEGASRTEAFF
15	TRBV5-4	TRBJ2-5	CASSSRDRAWETQYF
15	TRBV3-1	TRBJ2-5	CASSQAGRGGETQYF
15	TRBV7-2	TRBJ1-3	CASSRRLGAGNTIYF
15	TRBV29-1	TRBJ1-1	CSVEGQGGVDTEAFF
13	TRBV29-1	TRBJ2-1	CSVLGGSYNEQFF
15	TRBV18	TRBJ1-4	CASSPEFLANEKLFF
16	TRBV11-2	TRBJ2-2	CASSFVGWANTGELFF
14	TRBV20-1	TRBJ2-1	CSARVGQAFNEQFF
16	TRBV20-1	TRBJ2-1	CSAKALSGTAYNEQFF
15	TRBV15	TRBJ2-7	CATSRAVTDSYEQYF
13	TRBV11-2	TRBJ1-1	CASSPSPGLGAFF
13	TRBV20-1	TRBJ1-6	CSAPEQPNSPLHF
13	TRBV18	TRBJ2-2	CASSPDGTGELFF
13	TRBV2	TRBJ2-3	CASIPASTDTQYF
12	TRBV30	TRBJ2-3	CAWTGGTDTQYF
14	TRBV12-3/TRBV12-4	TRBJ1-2	CASSPISKLYGYTF
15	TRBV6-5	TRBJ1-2	CASSSSDRVNYGYTF